This TCR beta chain is from a study of cytomegalovirus exposure and HLA in healthy donors. The repertoire was sequenced with immunoSEQ multiplex PCR; TCRdb's copy has only in-frame clones and lacks some. The top ten clones hold roughly 7% of a sample with under 200,000 clones, about 80% of them seen once. This clone has more than one count but fewer than ten. Donors were drawn from the approximately 130-subject validation cohort, separate from the 666-subject first cohort. V lost 0 bases and J lost 3, with 9 bases in between. The CDR3 length is 14 residues. Germline assignment: CDR1 SGDLS and CDR2 YYNGEE.

V and J are TRBV9 and TRBJ1-1; possibly TRBD1 for D (6 bases). This receptor was taken from a young man in good health and CMV-seropositive. The sequenced sample was PBMCs. The CDR3 sequence is CASSVAGADTEAFF. In DNA, the CDR3 is TGTGCCAGCAGCGTAGCAGGGGCGGACACTGAAGCTTTCTTT.